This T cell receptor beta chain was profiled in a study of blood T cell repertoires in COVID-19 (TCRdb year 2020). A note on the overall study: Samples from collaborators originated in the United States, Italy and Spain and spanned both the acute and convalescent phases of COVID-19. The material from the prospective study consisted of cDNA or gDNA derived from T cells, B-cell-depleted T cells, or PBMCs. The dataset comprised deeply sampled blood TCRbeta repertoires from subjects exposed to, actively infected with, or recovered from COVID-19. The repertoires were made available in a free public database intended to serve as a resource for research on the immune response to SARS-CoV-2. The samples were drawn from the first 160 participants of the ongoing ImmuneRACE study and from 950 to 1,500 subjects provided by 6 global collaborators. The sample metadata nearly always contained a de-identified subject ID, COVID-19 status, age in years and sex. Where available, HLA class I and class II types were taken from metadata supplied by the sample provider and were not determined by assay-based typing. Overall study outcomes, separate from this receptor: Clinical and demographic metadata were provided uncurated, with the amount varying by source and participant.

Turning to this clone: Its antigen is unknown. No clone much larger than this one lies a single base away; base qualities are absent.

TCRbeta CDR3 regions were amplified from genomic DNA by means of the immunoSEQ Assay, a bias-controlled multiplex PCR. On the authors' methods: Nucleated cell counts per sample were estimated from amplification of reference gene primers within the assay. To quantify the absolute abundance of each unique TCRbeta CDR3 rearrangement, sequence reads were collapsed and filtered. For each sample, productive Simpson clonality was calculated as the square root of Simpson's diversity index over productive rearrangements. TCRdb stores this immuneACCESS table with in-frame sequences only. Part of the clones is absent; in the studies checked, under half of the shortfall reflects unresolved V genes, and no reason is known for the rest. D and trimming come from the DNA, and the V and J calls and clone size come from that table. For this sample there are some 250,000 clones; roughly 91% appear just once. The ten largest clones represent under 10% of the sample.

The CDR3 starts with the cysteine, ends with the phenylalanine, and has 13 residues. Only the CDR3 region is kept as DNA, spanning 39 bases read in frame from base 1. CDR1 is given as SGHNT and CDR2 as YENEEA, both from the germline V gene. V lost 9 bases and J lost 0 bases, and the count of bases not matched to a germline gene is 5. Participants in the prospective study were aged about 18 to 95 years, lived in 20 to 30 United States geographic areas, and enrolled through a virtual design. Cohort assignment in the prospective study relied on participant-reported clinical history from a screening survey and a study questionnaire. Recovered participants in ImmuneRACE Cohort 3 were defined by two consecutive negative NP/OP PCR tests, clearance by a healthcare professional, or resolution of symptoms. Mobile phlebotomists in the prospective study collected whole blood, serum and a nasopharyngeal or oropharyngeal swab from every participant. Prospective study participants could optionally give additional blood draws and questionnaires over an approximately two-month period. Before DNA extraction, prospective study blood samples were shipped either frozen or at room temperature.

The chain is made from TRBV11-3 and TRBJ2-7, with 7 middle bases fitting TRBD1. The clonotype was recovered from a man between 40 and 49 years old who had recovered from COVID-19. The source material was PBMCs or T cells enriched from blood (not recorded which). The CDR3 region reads CASRDSLSYEQYF. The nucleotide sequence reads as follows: TGTGCCAGTAGGGACAGCCTCTCCTACGAGCAGTACTTC.